The 9 T cell receptor beta chains below all came from one sample that was sequenced in a study of T cell responses to AZD1222 COVID-19 vaccine. TCRdb keeps only in-frame clones here, not all; method: immunoSEQ multiplex PCR. Of 200,000 to 300,000 clones listed, just over 90% were seen once; the top ten hold about 0.5%. Material: peripheral blood, obtained on day 0 of AZD1222 vaccination. Receptors originate from an adult in good health.

J is TRBJ2-5 and V is TRBV4-2; 9 bases align to TRBD2. This CDR3 has 15 residues. V lost 3 bases, J lost 5 bases, and 7 bases stayed unmatched. CDR1 and CDR2 (germline): LGHNA, YNFKEQ. The CDR3 is CASSQFSGRQETQYF. The CDR3 DNA sequence: TGTGCCAGCAGCCAGTTCAGCGGGAGGCAGGAGACCCAGTACTTC.

The V gene is TRBV4-3, the J gene TRBJ2-1, with D hard to call. The CDR3 sequence is 13 residues long. Trimming stripped 4 bases from V and 10 bases from J, with 14 bases between. Germline assignment: CDR1 LGHNA and CDR2 YSLEER. In nucleotides, the CDR3 is TGCGCCAGCAGCCCTCAAGAGCCCGGCGAGCAGTTCTTC. Protein: CASSPQEPGEQFF.

The chain has TRBV19 and TRBJ1-1; TRBD1 agrees at 7 bases. Germline CDR1 LNHDA, CDR2 SQIVND (reference sequence). V trimming: 6 bases; J trimming: 3 bases; junction bases outside the gene matches: 1. CDR3 length: 12 amino acids. CDR3 residues: CASRDRDTEAFF. In DNA form, the CDR3 reads TGTGCCAGTAGAGACAGGGACACTGAAGCTTTCTTT.

V gene TRBV21-1 combines with J gene TRBJ2-5; the D call of TRBD1 is as the table states it, not checked on the DNA. TRBV21-1 has pseudogene status. This CDR3 has 19 amino acids. CDR3 sequence (DNA): TGTGCCAGCAGCTCCCGGACAGGGGGCCCTACCCCTTACCAAGAGACCCAGTACTTC. It yields the protein CASSSRTGGPTPYQETQYF.

The table lists this clone with a few counts. The sample holds other DNA sequences that translate to the same CDR3. The rearrangement joins TRBV6-5 to TRBJ1-1; weak D call: TRBD1 (5 bases). The CDR3 totals 15 residues. V was pared by 0 bases and J by 0 bases, with 8 bases between. CDR1 is MNHEY and CDR2 is SVGAGI in the germline V gene. The CDR3: CASSYSRQMNTEAFF. CDR3 DNA: TGTGCCAGCAGTTACTCGCGACAGATGAACACTGAAGCTTTCTTT.

This clone was observed once. This sequence joins TRBV5-4 and TRBJ2-5, with 11 nucleotides matching TRBD2. The CDR3 spans 17 residues. Germline loops: CDR1 SGHNT, CDR2 YYREEE (reference sequence). J gave up 4 bases and V 4 bases, and 12 bases lay outside the gene matches. CDR3 amino acids: CASSPGVSGRAGETQYF. The CDR3 nucleotides read TGTGCCAGCAGCCCTGGGGTTAGCGGGAGGGCCGGAGAGACCCAGTACTTC.

This chain connects TRBV19 to TRBJ2-4; 9 positions agree with TRBD1. With 4 bases clipped from V and 7 bases from J, the junction kept 2 bases outside the gene matches. The CDR3 runs 13 residues. Per germline, CDR1 LNHDA and CDR2 SQIVND (reference sequence). CDR3 loop: CASSTGTGNIQYF. CDR3 in DNA: TGTGCCAGTAGTACTGGGACAGGGAACATTCAGTACTTC.

The chain has TRBV5-5 and TRBJ1-5, with TRBD1 matching over 10 bases. The junction had 4 bases not matched to a gene; V was cut back by 4 bases and J by 6 bases. The CDR3 is made up of 14 amino acids. Germline V gene sequence: CDR1 SGHKS, CDR2 YYEKEE (reference sequence). CDR3 in amino acids: CASSTGQGFQPQHF. The CDR3 region has the DNA TGTGCCAGCAGCACGGGACAGGGGTTTCAGCCCCAGCATTTT.

V is TRBV15 and J is TRBJ2-1, with D hard to call. There are 13 residues in the CDR3. The V end was cut by 0 bases, the J end by 10 bases, with 10 bases between. The germline gives CDR1 LNHNV, CDR2 YYDKDF (reference sequence). CDR3 residues: CATSRDLVREQFF. The CDR3 bases are TGTGCCACCAGCAGAGATTTGGTTCGAGAGCAGTTCTTC.